This T cell receptor (beta chain) was sequenced during a study of OX40 agonist ivuxolimab in advanced cancers. Study-wide results and caveats: Expanded clones were, on average, more numerous among CD8+ T cells than CD4+.

Libraries were prepared by immunoSEQ multiplex PCR; TCRdb keeps only in-frame clonotypes and omits some of them. The sample contains 20,000 to 25,000 clones, 77% of which appear only once. Patients were excluded for autoimmune disease history or systemic immunosuppression. This clone occurred a few times. Antigen: not known. The CDR3 extends over 17 amino acids. After removal of 4 bases from V and 0 bases from J, the junction contained 2 bases not matched to a gene. Germline CDR1 SEHNR, CDR2 FQNEAQ (reference sequence). Sequencing was performed on CD4+ or CD8+ T cells sorted from blood, taken in a trial of the OX40 agonist ivuxolimab. The clonotype originates from an adult with an advanced solid tumor such as melanoma, head and neck, liver or kidney cancer. The chain employs TRBV7-9 and TRBJ2-2; TRBD2 matches 13 bases. Here the CDR3 reads CASSSTSGGTNTGELFF. For the CDR3, the DNA is TGTGCCAGCAGCTCGACTAGCGGGGGGACGAACACCGGGGAGCTGTTTTTT.